This T cell receptor beta chain was sequenced for a study of CD8+CD57+ T cells in acquired aplastic anemia. Study summary: The mean DNA yield obtained from sorted CD4+ and CD8+ cells came to around 3 ug.

Turning to this clonotype: Its cognate antigen is unknown. An end of the junction does not agree with germline; a read error may underlie this.

General study points: Controls and patients did not differ significantly in CD8+ Simpson's diversity. The same twenty-nine CD8+ CDR3 sequences occurred in patients and in controls.

The CDR3 is 13 residues long. Germline V gene data show CDR1 as SGDLS and CDR2 as YYNGEE. Investigators profiled TCR beta VDJ and CDR3 from genomic DNA template. TCRdb re-analysed the reads in MiXCR, keeping a single row per CDR3 protein. The sample holds just over 400,000 distinct CDR3 sequences, about two thirds seen once. The chain couples TRBV9 to TRBJ1-6, with D perhaps TRBD1 (6 bases). The receptor comes from a human donor in good health, serving as a control. Sequencing used sorted CD4+, CD8+, or CD8+CD57+ T cells (not recorded which) from PBMCs. In DNA form, the CDR3 reads TGTGCCAGCAGCGTAGGGGGGGGCAGATACGCAGTATTT. It specifies CASSVGGGRYAVF.